This note documents a single T cell receptor (beta chain) sequence. The source of the sample is a study of blood T cell repertoires in COVID-19. Background on the study: Acute-phase and convalescent COVID-19 samples originated in the United States, Italy and Spain. T cells, B-cell-depleted T cells, or PBMCs supplied cDNA or gDNA.

CDR3 length equals 16 residues. CDR1 and CDR2 (germline): SGHNT, YENEEA. The ends lost 3 bases at V and 4 bases at J; junction bases unmatched: 4. The protocol was immunoSEQ multiplex PCR, while the TCRdb copy is restricted to in-frame clones and leaves out a portion. The sample has approximately 120,000 clones, 85% to 90% seen once. This clonotype was sampled from a man in his forties or fifties with acute or convalescent COVID-19. Sequencing was carried out using peripheral blood. The V gene is TRBV11-3, the J gene TRBJ2-1; 12 bases line up with TRBD2. DNA of the CDR3: TGTGCCAGCAGCTTTCGGACTAGCGGGGCGTACAATGAGCAGTTCTTC. The encoded protein is CASSFRTSGAYNEQFF.